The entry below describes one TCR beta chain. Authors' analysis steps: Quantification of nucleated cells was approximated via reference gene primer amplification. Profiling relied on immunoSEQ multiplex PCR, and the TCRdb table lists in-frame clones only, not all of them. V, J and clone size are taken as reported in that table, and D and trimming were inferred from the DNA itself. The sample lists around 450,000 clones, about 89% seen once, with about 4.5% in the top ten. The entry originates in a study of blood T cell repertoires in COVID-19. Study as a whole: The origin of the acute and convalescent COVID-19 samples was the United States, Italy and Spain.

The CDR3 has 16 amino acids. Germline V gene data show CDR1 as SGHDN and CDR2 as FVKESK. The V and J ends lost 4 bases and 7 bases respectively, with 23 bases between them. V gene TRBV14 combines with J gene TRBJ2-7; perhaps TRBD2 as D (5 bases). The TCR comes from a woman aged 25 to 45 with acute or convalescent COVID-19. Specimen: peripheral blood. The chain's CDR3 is CASSPPFEGGVVEQYF. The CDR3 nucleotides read TGTGCCAGCAGCCCGCCCTTCGAGGGTGGGGTAGTAGAGCAGTACTTC.